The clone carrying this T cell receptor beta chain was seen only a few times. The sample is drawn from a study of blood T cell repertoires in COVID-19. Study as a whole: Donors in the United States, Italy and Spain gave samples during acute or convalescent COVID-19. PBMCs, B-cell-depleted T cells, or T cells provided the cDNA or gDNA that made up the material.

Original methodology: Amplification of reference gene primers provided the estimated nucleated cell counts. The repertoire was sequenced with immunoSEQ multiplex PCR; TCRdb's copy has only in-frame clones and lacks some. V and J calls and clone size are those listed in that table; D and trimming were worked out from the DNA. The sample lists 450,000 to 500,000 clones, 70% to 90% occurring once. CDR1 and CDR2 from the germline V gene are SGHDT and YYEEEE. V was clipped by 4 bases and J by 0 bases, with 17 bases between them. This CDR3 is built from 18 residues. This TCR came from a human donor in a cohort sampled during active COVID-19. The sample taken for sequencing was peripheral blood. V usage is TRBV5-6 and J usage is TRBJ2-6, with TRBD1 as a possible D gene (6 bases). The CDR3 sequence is CASSLRDTLHSGANVLTF. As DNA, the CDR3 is TGTGCCAGCAGCCTCCGGGACACTCTTCACTCTGGGGCCAACGTCCTGACTTTC.